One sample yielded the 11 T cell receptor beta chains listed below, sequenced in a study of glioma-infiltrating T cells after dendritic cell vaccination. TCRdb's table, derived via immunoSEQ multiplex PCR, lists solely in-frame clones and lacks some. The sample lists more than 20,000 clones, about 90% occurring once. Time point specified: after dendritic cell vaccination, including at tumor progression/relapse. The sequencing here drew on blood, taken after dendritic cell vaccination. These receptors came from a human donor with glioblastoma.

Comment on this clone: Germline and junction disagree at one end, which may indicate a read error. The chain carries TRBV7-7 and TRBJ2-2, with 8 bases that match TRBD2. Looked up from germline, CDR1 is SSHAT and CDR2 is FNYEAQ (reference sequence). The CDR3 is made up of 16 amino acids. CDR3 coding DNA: TGTGCTAGCAGCGGGGGACGACTAGTTAGGACCGGGGAGCTGTTTTTT. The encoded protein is CASSGGRLVRTGELFF.

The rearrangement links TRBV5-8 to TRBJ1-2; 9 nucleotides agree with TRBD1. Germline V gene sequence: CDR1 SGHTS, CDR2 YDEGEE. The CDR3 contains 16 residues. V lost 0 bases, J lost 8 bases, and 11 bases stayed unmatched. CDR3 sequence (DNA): TGTGCCAGCAGCTTGGGTGAACAGGGGGCCCCGGGAGGCTACACCTTC. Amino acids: CASSLGEQGAPGGYTF.

DNA for the CDR3: TGCGCCAGCATCCCGGCTGGAGGGGAGGCCTTTGAAGCTTTCTTT. As protein: CASIPAGGEAFEAFF. The chain recombines TRBV5-1 with TRBJ1-1; possibly TRBD1 for D (5 bases). The CDR3 contains 15 residues. In germline, CDR1 is SGHRS, CDR2 YFSETQ. V gave up 6 bases and J gave up 7 bases, with 22 bases separating them.

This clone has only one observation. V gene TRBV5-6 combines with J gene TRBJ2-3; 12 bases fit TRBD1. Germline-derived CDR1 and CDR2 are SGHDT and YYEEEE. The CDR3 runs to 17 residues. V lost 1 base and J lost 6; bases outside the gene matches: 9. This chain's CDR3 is CASSLRGQGALGDTQYF. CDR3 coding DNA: TGTGCCAGCAGCTTGAGGGGACAGGGGGCGTTGGGCGATACGCAGTATTTT. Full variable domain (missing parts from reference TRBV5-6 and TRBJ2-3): DAGVTQSPTHLIKTRGQQVTLRCSPKSGHDTVSWYQQALGQGPQFIFQYYEEEERQRGNFPDRFSGHQFPNYSSELNVNALLLGDSALYLCASSLRGQGALGDTQYFGPGTRLTVL.

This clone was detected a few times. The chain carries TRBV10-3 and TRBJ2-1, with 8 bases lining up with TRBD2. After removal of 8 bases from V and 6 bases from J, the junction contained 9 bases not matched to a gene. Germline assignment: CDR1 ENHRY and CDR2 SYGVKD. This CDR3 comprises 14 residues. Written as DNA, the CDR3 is TGTGCCATCTGGGGCGGGGGGCAAAGCAATGAGCAGTTCTTC. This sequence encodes CAIWGGGQSNEQFF.

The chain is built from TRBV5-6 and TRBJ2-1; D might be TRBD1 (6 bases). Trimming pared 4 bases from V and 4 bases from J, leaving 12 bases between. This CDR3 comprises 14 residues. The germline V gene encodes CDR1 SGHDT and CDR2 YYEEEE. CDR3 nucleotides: TGTGCCAGCAGCCTAGGACAGATATACAATGAGCAGTTCTTC. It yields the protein CASSLGQIYNEQFF. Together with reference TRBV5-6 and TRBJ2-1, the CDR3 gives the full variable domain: DAGVTQSPTHLIKTRGQQVTLRCSPKSGHDTVSWYQQALGQGPQFIFQYYEEEERQRGNFPDRFSGHQFPNYSSELNVNALLLGDSALYLCASSLGQIYNEQFFGPGTRLTVL.

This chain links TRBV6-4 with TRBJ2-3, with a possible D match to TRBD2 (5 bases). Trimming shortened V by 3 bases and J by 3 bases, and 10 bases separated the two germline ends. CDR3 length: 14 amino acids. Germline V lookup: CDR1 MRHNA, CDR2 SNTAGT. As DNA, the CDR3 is TGTGCCAGCAGTGAGAGCGGCCTAACAGATACGCAGTATTTT. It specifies CASSESGLTDTQYF.

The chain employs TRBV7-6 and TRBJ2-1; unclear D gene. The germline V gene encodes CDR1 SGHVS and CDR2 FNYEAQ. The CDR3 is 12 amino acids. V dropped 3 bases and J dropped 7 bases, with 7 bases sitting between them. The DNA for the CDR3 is TGTGCCAGCAGCTTTCTCGAGAATGAGCAGTTCTTC. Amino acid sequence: CASSFLENEQFF.

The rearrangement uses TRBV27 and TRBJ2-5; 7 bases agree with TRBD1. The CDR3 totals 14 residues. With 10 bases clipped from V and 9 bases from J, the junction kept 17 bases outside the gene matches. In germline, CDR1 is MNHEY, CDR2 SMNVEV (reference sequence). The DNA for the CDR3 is TGTGCCACCATGGGACAGACGGCAAGAGGGGCCCAGTACTTC. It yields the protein CATMGQTARGAQYF.

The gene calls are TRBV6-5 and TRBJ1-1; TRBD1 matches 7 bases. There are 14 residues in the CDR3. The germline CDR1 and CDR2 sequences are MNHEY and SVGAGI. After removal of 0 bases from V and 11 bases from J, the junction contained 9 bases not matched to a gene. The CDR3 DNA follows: TGTGCCAGCAGTTACTCCCGGGACAGCCTTCGGGCTTTCTTT. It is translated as CASSYSRDSLRAFF.

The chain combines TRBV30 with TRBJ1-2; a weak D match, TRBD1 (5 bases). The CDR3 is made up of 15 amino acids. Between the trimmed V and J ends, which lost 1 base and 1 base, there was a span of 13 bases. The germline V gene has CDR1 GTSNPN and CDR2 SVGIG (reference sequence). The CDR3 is CAWSGIQDYNYGYTF. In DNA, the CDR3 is TGTGCCTGGAGTGGAATACAGGACTATAACTATGGCTACACCTTC.